One sample yielded the 9 T cell receptor beta chains listed below, sequenced in a study of post-analysis software for immune sequencing data. These receptors lack a known antigen. Prepared libraries of TCR beta cDNA carried unique molecular identifiers. TCRdb reprocessed the PCR reads with MiXCR, giving one entry per CDR3 protein. The sample shows about 770,000 distinct CDR3 sequences, around 46% of them seen only once. Study results and limitations: Relative to controls, patients had several TRBV segments at higher frequency, with TRBV5-6, TRBV5-1 and TRBV20-1 among these.

The material sequenced was blood. All receptors come from a girl between 5 and 17 years old with multiple sclerosis.

This clonotype has just a few counts. This chain links TRBV7-9 with TRBJ2-7; D gene uncertain. Trimming removed 5 bases from V and 0 bases from J, with 11 bases in between. The length of the CDR3 is 14 residues. CDR1 is SEHNR, CDR2 FQNEAQ, per germline (reference sequence). The CDR3 nucleotides read TGTGCCAGCAGCCCCAGTACTTCCTCCTACGAGCAGTACTTC. Translation gives CASSPSTSSYEQYF.

V and J are TRBV29-1 and TRBJ2-1, with 8 nucleotides matching TRBD2. From germline, CDR1 is SQVTM and CDR2 ANQGSEA. V dropped 2 bases and J dropped 6; count of bases not matched to a gene: 6. This CDR3 comprises 14 residues. The CDR3 sequence is CSVEILAGVNEQFF. DNA for the CDR3: TGCAGCGTTGAAATCCTAGCGGGCGTCAATGAGCAGTTCTTC.

The chain uses TRBV20-1 and TRBJ2-7, with 10 positions matching TRBD1. The germline V gene has CDR1 DFQATT and CDR2 SNEGSKA (reference sequence). The V segment lost 0 bases and the J segment 0 bases; nucleotides outside the gene matches: 2. This CDR3 spans 15 amino acids. This CDR3 is CSARDDRGHSYEQYF. CDR3 sequence (DNA): TGCAGTGCTAGAGACGACAGGGGGCACTCCTACGAGCAGTACTTC.

The chain couples TRBV29-1 to TRBJ1-2; unclear D gene. Germline V gives CDR1 SQVTM, CDR2 ANQGSEA. This CDR3 spans 16 amino acids. V lost 0 bases, J lost 4 bases, and 18 bases lay in between. CDR3 bases: TGCAGCGTTGAAGATGGTCGGGTCGGGGAGGTCTATGGCTACACCTTC. Its protein product is CSVEDGRVGEVYGYTF.

The table lists this clonotype with a count of one. V usage is TRBV10-3 and J usage is TRBJ1-3; D not resolved. Between the trimmed V and J ends, which lost 4 bases and 0 bases, there was a span of 10 bases. The V gene's germline CDR1 is ENHRY and CDR2 SYGVKD. The CDR3 totals 15 residues. In DNA form, the CDR3 reads TGTGCCATCAGTGGCGGAGGTGTCTCTGGAAACACCATATATTTT. This gives the protein CAISGGGVSGNTIYF.

The V call is TRBV29-1, the J call TRBJ1-1; 7 bases agree with TRBD1. The CDR3 totals 14 residues. Germline V gives CDR1 SQVTM, CDR2 ANQGSEA. V was pared by 2 bases and J by 7 bases, with 10 bases of the junction left unmatched. The CDR3 loop is CSVERPAGGGEAFF. The CDR3 nucleotides are TGCAGCGTTGAAAGGCCCGCAGGGGGAGGTGAAGCTTTCTTT. The full variable domain, its missing parts supplied by reference TRBV29-1 and TRBJ1-1, is SAVISQKPSRDICQRGTSLTIQCQVDSQVTMMFWYRQQPGQSLTLIATANQGSEATYESGFVIDKFPISRPNLTFSTLTVSNMSPEDSSIYLCSVERPAGGGEAFFGQGTRLTVV.

This clonotype was detected a few times. This chain connects TRBV27 to TRBJ2-1; TRBD2 matches 9 bases. Trimming removed 2 bases from V and 8 bases from J; junction bases left unmatched: 4. The germline V gene encodes CDR1 MNHEY and CDR2 SMNVEV (reference sequence). CDR3 length: 14 amino acids. CDR3 nucleotides: TGTGCCAGCAGTTTAACAGCGGGAGGATATGAGCAGTTCTTC. It codes for CASSLTAGGYEQFF.

This clonotype was detected many times. The chain employs TRBV6-4 and TRBJ2-3, with TRBD2 matching 9 bases. The CDR3 spans 15 residues. With 4 bases clipped from V and 5 bases from J, the junction kept 7 bases outside the gene matches. Germline V gene data show CDR1 as MRHNA and CDR2 as SNTAGT. CDR3 DNA sequence: TGTGCCAGCAGTGCTTCAGCGGGAGGTGTAGATACGCAGTATTTT. Protein: CASSASAGGVDTQYF.

The chain uses TRBV20-1 and TRBJ2-1; TRBD2 aligns across 7 bases. This CDR3 is built from 14 residues. The V gene end was trimmed by 1 base and the J gene end by 9 bases; junction bases not matched to a gene: 9. Germline V CDR1 and CDR2: DFQATT, SNEGSKA (reference sequence). The chain's CDR3 is CSARVPGGGGEQFF. The CDR3 nucleotides read TGCAGTGCTAGAGTCCCGGGGGGAGGTGGTGAGCAGTTCTTC.